These T cell receptor beta chains were read from a single sample in a study of cytomegalovirus exposure and HLA in healthy donors. Repertoires were generated with immunoSEQ multiplex PCR, while TCRdb's copy carries only in-frame clones and drops some. The sample has around 200,000 clones. Sequences were obtained from PBMCs. These receptors were taken from a girl aged 2-10 years in good health and CMV-seropositive. The CDR3 runs from the conserved cysteine through the conserved F or W.

>17|TRBJ2-3|TRBV18
CASSPRGTALAGDTQYF
>15|.|TRBV5-1
CASSLGTGGSHEQYF
>20|TRBJ2-3|TRBV28
CASSLGWGLAGGGVTDTQYF
>15|TRBJ2-1|TRBV2
CASSGTSGNYNEQFF
>16|TRBJ2-1|TRBV27
CASNGRQGFISDEQFF
>17|TRBJ1-1|TRBV11-2
CASSLNAGRSPNPEAFF
>18|TRBJ1-3|TRBV28
CASSVPGQGMGSGNTIYF
>14|TRBJ1-2|TRBV2
CASSDRRVAGGYTF
>14|TRBJ2-1|TRBV28
CASSLAGPNNEQFF
>13|.|TRBV28
CASCRDRLYEQYF
>16|TRBJ1-4|TRBV5-5
CASRRQQGRTNEKLFF
>15|TRBJ1-1|TRBV5-5
CASSHRGHGNTEAFF
>14|TRBJ2-7|TRBV5-1
CASRPGQGFYEQYF